The sequence of this T cell receptor (beta chain) was determined in a study of T-cell memory formation after mild COVID-19. Points from the study as a whole: Proof of SARS-CoV-2 specificity was absent for the second-wave clones that crested on day 37. CD4+ contracting clones were found mainly in CM and EM, and CD8+ ones in EMRA.

This clonotype was detected only a few times. What it binds is not known. Germline CDR1 and CDR2: SGHRS and YFSETQ. CDR3 length: 14 amino acids. V dropped 6 bases and J dropped 0; count of bases not matched to a gene: 5. One entry per CDR3 protein results from TCRdb running MiXCR on the 5' RACE reads. The data show 450,000 to 650,000 distinct CDR3 sequences, less than 25% seen once. Sequenced material: PBMCs or a T cell subset sorted from them (not recorded which). The receptor was derived from an adult woman who had mild COVID-19 (a few samples of this study predate the infection). Cell type and time point are not known. This rearrangement joins TRBV5-1 to TRBJ1-1; 7 bases line up with TRBD1. The CDR3 DNA follows: TGCGCCAGCACCCCACAGGGGTTGAACACTGAAGCTTTCTTT. Residues: CASTPQGLNTEAFF.